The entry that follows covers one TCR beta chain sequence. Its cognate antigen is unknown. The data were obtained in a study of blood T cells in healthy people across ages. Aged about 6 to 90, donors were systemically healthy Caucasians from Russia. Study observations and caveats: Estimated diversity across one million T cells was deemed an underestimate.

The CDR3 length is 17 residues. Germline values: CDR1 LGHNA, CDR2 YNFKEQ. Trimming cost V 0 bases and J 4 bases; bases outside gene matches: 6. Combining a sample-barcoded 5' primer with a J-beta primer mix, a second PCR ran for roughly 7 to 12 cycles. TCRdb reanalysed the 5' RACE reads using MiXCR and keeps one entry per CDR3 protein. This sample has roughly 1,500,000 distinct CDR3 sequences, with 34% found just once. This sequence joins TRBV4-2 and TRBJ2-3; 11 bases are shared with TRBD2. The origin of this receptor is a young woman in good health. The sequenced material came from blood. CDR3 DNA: TGTGCCAGCAGCCAAGAAGGGACTAGCGGCAGCCCAGATACGCAGTATTTT. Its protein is CASSQEGTSGSPDTQYF.